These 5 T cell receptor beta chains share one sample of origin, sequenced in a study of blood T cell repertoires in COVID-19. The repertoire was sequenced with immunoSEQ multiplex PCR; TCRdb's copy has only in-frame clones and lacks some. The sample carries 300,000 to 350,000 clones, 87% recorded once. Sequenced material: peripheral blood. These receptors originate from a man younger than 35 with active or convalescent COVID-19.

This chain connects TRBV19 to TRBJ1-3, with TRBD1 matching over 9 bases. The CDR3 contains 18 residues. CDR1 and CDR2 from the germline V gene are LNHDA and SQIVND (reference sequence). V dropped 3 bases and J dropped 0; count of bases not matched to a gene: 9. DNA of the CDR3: TGTGCCAGTAGTATCTCGGACAGGGGAGATGTCTCTGGAAACACCATATATTTT. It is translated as CASSISDRGDVSGNTIYF.

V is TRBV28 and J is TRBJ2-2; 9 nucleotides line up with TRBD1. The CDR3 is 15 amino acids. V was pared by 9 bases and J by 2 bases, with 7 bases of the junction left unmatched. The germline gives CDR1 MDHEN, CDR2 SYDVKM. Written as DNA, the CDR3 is TGTGCCAGTTCAAAGGGACAGGGAAACACCGGGGAGCTGTTTTTT. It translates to CASSKGQGNTGELFF.

CDR3 DNA sequence: TGCGCCAGCAGCCCCTATAGGACGGGGGAGACCCAGTACTTC. Protein sequence: CASSPYRTGETQYF. The gene calls are TRBV4-1 and TRBJ2-5; TRBD2 is a possible D gene (5 bases). This CDR3 region has 14 residues. Germline V CDR1 and CDR2: MGHRA, YSYEKL. Between the trimmed V and J ends, which lost 4 bases and 5 bases, there was a span of 14 bases.

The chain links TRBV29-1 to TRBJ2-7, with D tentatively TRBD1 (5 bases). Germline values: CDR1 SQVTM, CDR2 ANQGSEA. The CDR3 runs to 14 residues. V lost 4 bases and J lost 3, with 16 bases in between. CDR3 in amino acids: CSVGVAGPVYEQYF. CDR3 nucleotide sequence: TGCAGCGTTGGGGTAGCAGGGCCGGTCTACGAGCAGTACTTC.

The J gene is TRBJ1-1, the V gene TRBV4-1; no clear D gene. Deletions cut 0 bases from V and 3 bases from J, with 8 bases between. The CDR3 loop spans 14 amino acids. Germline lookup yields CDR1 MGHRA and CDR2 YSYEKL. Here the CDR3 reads CASSQDLGYTEAFF. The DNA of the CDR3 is TGCGCCAGCAGCCAAGACCTCGGGTACACTGAAGCTTTCTTT.